These 9 T cell receptor beta chains originate from one sample sequenced in a study of shared clonotypes between healthy human individuals. Clones were read by immunoSEQ multiplex PCR, and TCRdb kept only the in-frame ones, dropping some. The data hold more than 550,000 clones, with about 92% observed a single time. Material: memory CD8+ T cells from PBMCs. Documented subset: CD45RO+ cells pooled with CCR7-negative TemRA cells. The receptors were gathered from a man between 18 and 35 years old in good health. Some clones in this sample may be carry-over from other donors' samples.

J is TRBJ2-1 and V is TRBV25-1; the match to TRBD2 covers 10 bases. This CDR3 has 14 amino acids. The germline V gene encodes CDR1 MGHDK and CDR2 SYGVNS. With V trimmed by 2 bases and J by 8 bases, 3 bases remained unmatched. The CDR3 region is CASSELAGVHEQFF. The CDR3 region has the DNA TGTGCCAGCAGTGAACTAGCGGGAGTCCATGAGCAGTTCTTC.

The chain has TRBV7-8 and TRBJ2-7, with D unclear. Trimming took 0 bases from V and 6 from J, leaving 6 bases between them. The CDR3 spans 12 residues. Germline V gene lookup returns CDR1 SGHVS and CDR2 FQNEAQ. In nucleotides, the CDR3 is TGTGCCAGCAGCTTAGCGGGTTTCGAGCAGTACTTC. Protein product: CASSLAGFEQYF.

CDR3 amino acids: CASSFGEDPGYNEQFF. CDR3 DNA sequence: TGTGCCAGCAGTTTTGGAGAAGACCCCGGCTACAATGAGCAGTTCTTC. V gene TRBV28 combines with J gene TRBJ2-1; no reliable D call. CDR3 size: 16 residues. The germline gives CDR1 MDHEN, CDR2 SYDVKM. V was cut by 3 bases and J by 3 bases, with 15 bases left in between.

This clone was observed a handful of times. V is TRBV16 and J is TRBJ1-1, with no clear D. Germline CDR1 is KGHSY and CDR2 is FQNENV. This CDR3 is built from 13 residues. V was pared by 3 bases and J by 7 bases, with 12 bases between. DNA of the CDR3: TGTGCCAGCAGCCACCGCCAGTACCATGAAGCTTTCTTT. Translating gives CASSHRQYHEAFF.

Comments on this clone: This sample includes further DNA sequences coding for the same CDR3. The rearrangement links TRBV28 to TRBJ2-7; 11 bases line up with TRBD2. The trim removed 6 bases at V and 2 bases at J, leaving 6 bases unmatched. Germline values: CDR1 MDHEN, CDR2 SYDVKM. The CDR3 has 15 amino acids. The CDR3 reads CASSSRLAGPYEQYF. In DNA form, the CDR3 reads TGTGCCAGCAGCTCGCGACTAGCGGGACCCTACGAGCAGTACTTC.

This chain uses TRBV29-1 with TRBJ2-1, with D possibly called TRBD1 or TRBD2 (7 bases each). Germline V CDR1 and CDR2: SQVTM, ANQGSEA. The germline V and J ends were trimmed by 6 bases and 8 bases, with 23 bases remaining between them. CDR3 size: 15 residues. CDR3 DNA sequence: TGCAGCGTCCAGGGGGGGGAACTAGCGAGGTATGAGCAGTTCTTC. It codes for CSVQGGELARYEQFF.

A single count supports this clone. The chain is built from TRBV28 and TRBJ1-1; D is perhaps TRBD1 (5 bases). This CDR3 is 16 amino acids long. V shed 2 bases and J shed 1 base, with 14 bases lying between them. Germline values: CDR1 MDHEN, CDR2 SYDVKM. The CDR3 sequence: CASSLHAGRANTEAFF. In nucleotides, the CDR3 is TGTGCCAGCAGTTTACACGCAGGGAGGGCGAACACTGAAGCTTTCTTT.

The rearrangement links TRBV7-2 to TRBJ2-1; TRBD1 aligns across 10 bases. Unmatched junction bases numbered 6, after V lost 1 base and J lost 6 bases. Germline V gene lookup returns CDR1 SGHTA and CDR2 FQGNSA. CDR3 length equals 16 residues. The CDR3 sequence is CASSLVLGTGVNEQFF. The CDR3 DNA follows: TGTGCCAGCAGCTTAGTACTGGGGACAGGGGTCAATGAGCAGTTCTTC.

This chain links TRBV29-1 with TRBJ1-4; D ambiguous. From germline, CDR1 is SQVTM and CDR2 ANQGSEA. Trimming took off 4 bases at V and 0 bases at J, with 6 bases between the two ends. The CDR3 runs 13 residues. The CDR3: CSVVSPTNEKLFF. For the CDR3, the DNA is TGCAGCGTTGTCAGTCCAACTAATGAAAAACTGTTTTTT.